This T cell receptor (beta chain) was captured in a study of T cell responses to AZD1222 COVID-19 vaccine. On the study more broadly: Investigators merged groups given second doses at roughly 4 or roughly 12 weeks.

Study results and caveats: Repertoires were collected only later (after the peak T cell response had occurred).

Sequencing used immunoSEQ multiplex PCR; TCRdb keeps in-frame clones, though not all of them. Here the sample spans over 120,000 clones, approximately 94% being singletons. Remarks on this clone: No antigen is known for it.

The CDR3 sequence is 13 residues long. CDR1 and CDR2 (germline): LNHDA, SQIVND (reference sequence). The V end was cut by 6 bases, the J end by 3 bases, with 10 bases between. The material sequenced was peripheral blood, taken on day 0 of AZD1222 vaccination. The clonotype originates from an adult in good health. This chain links TRBV19 with TRBJ2-3; no clear D. Written as DNA, the CDR3 is TGTGCCAGTAGGGTGGTAGGGACAGATACGCAGTATTTT. This sequence encodes CASRVVGTDTQYF.